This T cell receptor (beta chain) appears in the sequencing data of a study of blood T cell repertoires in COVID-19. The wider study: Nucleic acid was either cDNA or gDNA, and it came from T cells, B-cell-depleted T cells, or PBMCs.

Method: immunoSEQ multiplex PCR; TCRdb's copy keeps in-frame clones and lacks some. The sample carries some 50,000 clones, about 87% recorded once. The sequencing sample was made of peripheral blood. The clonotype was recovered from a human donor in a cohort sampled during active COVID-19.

The CDR3 bases are TGTGCCACCTCCGGGGGGCGGGGCGCCCCGGGAACCCAGTACTTC. Encoded protein: CATSGGRGAPGTQYF. The rearrangement links TRBV5-4 to TRBJ2-5, with D perhaps TRBD2 (7 bases). V lost 9 bases to trimming and J lost 8 bases, with 26 bases between them. From germline, CDR1 is SGHNT and CDR2 YYREEE (reference sequence). This CDR3 region has 15 residues.